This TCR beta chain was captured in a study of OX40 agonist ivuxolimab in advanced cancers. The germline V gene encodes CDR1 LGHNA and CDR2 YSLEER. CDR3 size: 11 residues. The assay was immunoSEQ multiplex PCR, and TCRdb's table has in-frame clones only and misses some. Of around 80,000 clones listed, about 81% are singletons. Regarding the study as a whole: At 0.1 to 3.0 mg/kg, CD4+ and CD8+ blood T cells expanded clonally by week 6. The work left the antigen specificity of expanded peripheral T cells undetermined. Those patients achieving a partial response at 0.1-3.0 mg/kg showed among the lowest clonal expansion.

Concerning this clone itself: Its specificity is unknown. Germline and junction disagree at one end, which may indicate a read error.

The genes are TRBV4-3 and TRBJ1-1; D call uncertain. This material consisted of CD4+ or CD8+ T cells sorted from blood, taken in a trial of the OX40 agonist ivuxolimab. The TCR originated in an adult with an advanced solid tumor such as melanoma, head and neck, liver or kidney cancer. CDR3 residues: CASSQDRPASF. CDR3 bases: TGCGCCAGCAGCCAAGATCGTCCGGCCAGTTTT.